What follows are 20 T cell receptor beta chains derived from one specimen sequenced in a study of technical replicates of blood from a handful of donors. The repertoire was sequenced with immunoSEQ multiplex PCR; TCRdb's copy has only in-frame clones and lacks some. The data show about 70,000 clones, approximately 95% seen once. The sample comprised T cells isolated from PBMCs. Source of these receptors: a human donor in good health.

The rearrangement uses TRBV5-1 and TRBJ2-3; TRBD1 aligns across 7 bases. Looked up from germline, CDR1 is SGHRS and CDR2 is YFSETQ. The J segment lost 1 base and the V segment lost 7 bases, leaving 3 bases of the junction unmatched. The CDR3 consists of 13 residues. The DNA for the CDR3 is TGCGCCAGCTCCACAGGGGGCACAGATACGCAGTATTTT. It translates to CASSTGGTDTQYF.

The genes are TRBV5-1 and TRBJ1-3; the match to TRBD1 covers 8 bases. The trim removed 4 bases at V and 2 bases at J, leaving 11 bases unmatched. This CDR3 contains 17 residues. From germline, CDR1 is SGHRS and CDR2 YFSETQ. The CDR3 loop is CASSKTDQGAAGNTIYF. The CDR3, as DNA: TGCGCCAGCAGCAAGACCGACCAGGGGGCCGCTGGAAACACCATATATTTT.

This clone was found a few times. The CDR3 DNA sequence: TGCGCCAGCAGCCTACTCATTAAGGGACAGGGCGGCTATGGCTACACCTTC. It is translated as CASSLLIKGQGGYGYTF. This chain connects TRBV4-1 to TRBJ1-2; 9 bases fit TRBD1. Losses at the gene ends were 4 bases for V and 4 bases for J; bases not matched to a gene: 13. Germline values: CDR1 MGHRA, CDR2 YSYEKL. The CDR3 spans 17 residues.

This rearrangement joins TRBV27 to TRBJ1-1, with D possibly being TRBD1 (6 bases). The germline gives CDR1 MNHEY, CDR2 SMNVEV (reference sequence). The CDR3 runs 12 residues. Trimming pared 0 bases from V and 8 bases from J, leaving 7 bases between. Here the CDR3 reads CASSLSRGEAFF. Here the CDR3 DNA reads TGTGCCAGCAGTTTATCGAGGGGGGAAGCTTTCTTT.

V and J are TRBV5-1 and TRBJ1-4, with D hard to call. The CDR3 totals 14 residues. Per germline, CDR1 SGHRS and CDR2 YFSETQ. Trimming stripped 5 bases from V and 0 bases from J, with 8 bases between. The CDR3 DNA follows: TGCGCCAGCAGTTTTTCCGCAACTAATGAAAAACTGTTTTTT. Translation: CASSFSATNEKLFF.

This clone was detected once. V and J are TRBV4-2 and TRBJ2-1, with D tentatively TRBD2 (6 bases). The CDR3 consists of 15 residues. V was clipped by 1 base and J by 4 bases, with 11 bases between them. Germline V CDR1 and CDR2: LGHNA, YNFKEQ. CDR3 DNA sequence: TGTGCCAGCAGCCAAGGGGTAGCGGCGTACAATGAGCAGTTCTTC. It yields the protein CASSQGVAAYNEQFF.

This chain joins TRBV29-1 and TRBJ1-5; D unresolved. Trimming pared 4 bases from V and 5 bases from J, leaving 12 bases between. The CDR3 runs to 13 residues. Germline loops: CDR1 SQVTM, CDR2 ANQGSEA. Written as DNA, the CDR3 is TGCAGCGTTGGGGCAACGTGGGATCAGCCCCAGCATTTT. Amino acid sequence: CSVGATWDQPQHF.

The J gene is TRBJ1-2, the V gene TRBV2; D might be TRBD1 (5 bases). The CDR3 runs 12 residues. Trimming took off 5 bases at V and 8 bases at J, with 12 bases between the two ends. Germline values: CDR1 SNHLY, CDR2 FYNNEI. The CDR3 sequence is CASSRGILGYTF. The CDR3 bases are TGTGCCAGCAGTCGGGGGATATTGGGCTACACCTTC.

The chain carries TRBV30 and TRBJ2-2; maybe TRBD1 (5 bases). The CDR3 has 13 amino acids. V was shortened by 5 bases and J by 10 bases, with 17 bases between the two germline ends. CDR1 is GTSNPN, CDR2 SVGIG, per germline (reference sequence). This CDR3 reads CAWRRTGGAELFF. CDR3 DNA: TGTGCCTGGCGTAGGACGGGTGGGGCGGAGCTGTTTTTT.

The chain links TRBV4-1 to TRBJ2-6; weak D call: TRBD2 (6 bases). CDR3 length: 16 residues. Trimming removed 4 bases at V and 1 base at J, with 11 bases between. The germline V gene encodes CDR1 MGHRA and CDR2 YSYEKL. The CDR3: CASSLEGFSGANVLTF. CDR3 in DNA: TGCGCCAGCAGCCTGGAGGGGTTTTCTGGGGCCAACGTCCTGACTTTC.

The rearrangement uses TRBV30 and TRBJ2-7; 13 bases map to TRBD2. Germline loops: CDR1 GTSNPN, CDR2 SVGIG (reference sequence). Losses at the gene ends were 3 bases for V and 2 bases for J; bases not matched to a gene: 19. This CDR3 has 20 residues. CDR3 residues: CAWSPPPLAGGSWRAYEQYF. CDR3 DNA: TGTGCCTGGAGCCCACCCCCACTAGCGGGAGGGTCCTGGAGAGCCTACGAGCAGTACTTC.

The V gene is TRBV5-8, the J gene TRBJ2-1; the D gene is possibly TRBD1 (7 bases). This CDR3 has 15 amino acids. Trimming took 4 bases from V and 3 from J, leaving 14 bases between them. Germline CDR1 SGHTS, CDR2 YDEGEE. CDR3 nucleotide sequence: TGTGCCAGCAGCCCGGGGGACAGATACTACAATGAGCAGTTCTTC. Its translation: CASSPGDRYYNEQFF.

V and J are TRBV29-1 and TRBJ1-1; no firm D call. Germline-derived CDR1 and CDR2 are SQVTM and ANQGSEA. The V end was cut by 4 bases, the J end by 6 bases, with 12 bases between. CDR3 length equals 12 residues. CDR3 nucleotides: TGCAGCGTTGTGGACCGGAGGGCTGAAGCTTTCTTT. Encoded protein: CSVVDRRAEAFF.

The V and J genes are TRBV4-1 and TRBJ2-2; no firm D call. There are 12 residues in the CDR3. Per the germline V gene, CDR1 is MGHRA and CDR2 is YSYEKL. Between the trimmed V and J ends, which lost 6 bases and 5 bases, there was a span of 7 bases. CDR3 region: CASSYSTGELFF. The CDR3 region has the DNA TGCGCCAGCAGTTATAGTACCGGGGAGCTGTTTTTT.

The chain couples TRBV6-5 to TRBJ2-3; D is perhaps TRBD2 (5 bases). Trimming left V 0 bases short and J 14 bases short, with 21 bases between. The CDR3 runs 15 residues. Germline CDR1 and CDR2: MNHEY and SVGAGI. This CDR3 is CASSYSEGLRNALYF. CDR3 nucleotide sequence: TGTGCCAGCAGTTACTCCGAGGGCCTAAGAAATGCTCTGTATTTT.

The rearrangement links TRBV7-9 to TRBJ2-7; TRBD1 matches at 10 bases. The CDR3 length is 14 residues. The V segment lost 3 bases and the J segment 4 bases; nucleotides outside the gene matches: 3. The V gene's germline CDR1 is SEHNR and CDR2 FQNEAQ (reference sequence). CDR3 protein: CASSLGQGKYEQYF. The CDR3 bases are TGTGCCAGCAGCTTGGGACAGGGGAAGTACGAGCAGTACTTC.

The V and J genes are TRBV4-1 and TRBJ2-3; 7 positions agree with TRBD2. The CDR3 consists of 17 residues. V trimming: 0 bases; J trimming: 2 bases; junction bases outside the gene matches: 8. Per the germline V gene, CDR1 is MGHRA and CDR2 is YSYEKL. CDR3 loop: CASSQELAGRHTDTQYF. The CDR3 bases are TGCGCCAGCAGCCAAGAATTAGCCGGGAGGCACACAGATACGCAGTATTTT.

Regarding this clone: At the DNA level, this CDR3 is encoded by other sequences in the same sample as well. The chain joins TRBV7-6 to TRBJ1-1; perhaps TRBD1 as D (6 bases). This CDR3 has 14 residues. CDR1 SGHVS and CDR2 FNYEAQ come from the germline V gene. Deletions cut 2 bases from V and 0 bases from J, with 7 bases between. The CDR3 nucleotides are TGTGCCAGCAGCTTAACAGGGCTGAACACTGAAGCTTTCTTT. Translated: CASSLTGLNTEAFF.

The V gene is TRBV6-5, the J gene TRBJ2-5; 9 nucleotides match TRBD2. With V trimmed by 5 bases and J by 5 bases, 3 bases remained unmatched. From germline, CDR1 is MNHEY and CDR2 SVGAGI. This CDR3 spans 13 amino acids. CDR3 in DNA: TGTGCCAGCAGTCGCGGGAGGGCGGAGACCCAGTACTTC. This codes for CASSRGRAETQYF.

The sample holds one count of this clone. The chain combines TRBV10-3 with TRBJ1-1; D uncertain. The germline V gene encodes CDR1 ENHRY and CDR2 SYGVKD. There are 15 residues in the CDR3. Trimming took 2 bases from V and 4 from J, leaving 14 bases between them. Written as DNA, the CDR3 is TGTGCCATCAGTGAGACTTACCAATCCGGCACTGAAGCTTTCTTT. Protein product: CAISETYQSGTEAFF.